This T cell receptor beta chain is drawn from a study of T cell clones after liver transplantation. Study as a whole: Liver transplant recipients had immunosuppression withdrawal attempted within 2 years.

The study's findings and limits: Post-transplant, graft-donor-reactive CD4 TCRbeta sequences in blood dropped significantly in most of the 8 subjects. Graft donor-reactive T cells may have migrated into the graft rather than being deleted.

Germline loops: CDR1 SGHTA, CDR2 FQGNSA. The ends were cut back, 5 bases at V and 5 bases at J, with 13 bases in the middle. The CDR3 spans 14 residues. On this clone: Its antigen remains unknown.

Produced via immunoSEQ multiplex PCR; TCRdb's table is partial and in-frame only. The table has about 75,000 clones, under 90% seen once. The chain carries TRBV7-2 and TRBJ1-5, with D maybe TRBD1 (6 bases). This sequence originates from a human patient who received a liver transplant. Some T cells may originate from the graft donor. This specimen consisted of CD4+ T cells from blood, obtained 48 months after liver transplant. The CDR3 sequence: CASSLQGFYQPQHF. Written as DNA, the CDR3 is TGTGCCAGCAGCCTACAGGGATTCTATCAGCCCCAGCATTTT.